This TCR beta chain was identified in a study of shared clonotypes between healthy human individuals. Naive CD8 cells, CD45RO-negative and positively selected for CCR7, excluded terminally differentiated effector memory CD45RA+ cells. This clone was recorded only once. Its antigen remains unidentified. Germline-derived CDR1 and CDR2 are SEHNR and FQNEAQ (reference sequence). CDR3 length equals 16 residues. V lost 3 bases, J lost 3 bases, and 14 bases lay in between. General study points: Clonotype sharing among donors, it was expected, would be affected by sequencing depth. Rarefaction demonstrated incomplete sorted-subset sequencing despite large depth. It was the non-shared clonotypes that had lower generation probabilities than clonotypes shared by all four donors.

It was at deep level that the assay was run. Clones were sequenced by immunoSEQ multiplex PCR, and TCRdb holds only the in-frame ones, with some missing. The sample has about 2.1 million clones; about 94% are singletons. J is TRBJ1-4 and V is TRBV7-9; D is undetermined. This receptor was obtained from a man younger than 35 in good health. Some clones in this sample may be carry-over from other donors' samples. Sequenced: naive CD8+ T cells from PBMCs. CDR3 in amino acids: CASSLREGRSNEKLFF. The CDR3 DNA sequence: TGTGCCAGCAGCTTGCGGGAGGGTCGTTCTAATGAAAAACTGTTTTTT. The complete variable domain, with remaining parts taken from reference TRBV7-9 and TRBJ1-4, reads DTGVSQNPRHKITKRGQNVTFRCDPISEHNRLYWYRQTLGQGPEFLTYFQNEAQLEKSRLLSDRFSAERPKGSFSTLEIQRTEQGDSAMYLCASSLREGRSNEKLFFGSGTQLSVL.